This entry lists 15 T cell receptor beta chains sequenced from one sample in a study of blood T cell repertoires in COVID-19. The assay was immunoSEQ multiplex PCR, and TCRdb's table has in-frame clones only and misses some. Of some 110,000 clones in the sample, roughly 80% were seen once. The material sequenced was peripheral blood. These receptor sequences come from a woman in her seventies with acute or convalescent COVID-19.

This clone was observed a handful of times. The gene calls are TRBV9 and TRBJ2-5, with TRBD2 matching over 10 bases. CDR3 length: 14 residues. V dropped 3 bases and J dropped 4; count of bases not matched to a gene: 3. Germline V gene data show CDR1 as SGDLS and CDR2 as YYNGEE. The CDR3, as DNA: TGTGCCAGCAGCGAGGGGACTAGCGCAGAGACCCAGTACTTC. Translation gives CASSEGTSAETQYF.

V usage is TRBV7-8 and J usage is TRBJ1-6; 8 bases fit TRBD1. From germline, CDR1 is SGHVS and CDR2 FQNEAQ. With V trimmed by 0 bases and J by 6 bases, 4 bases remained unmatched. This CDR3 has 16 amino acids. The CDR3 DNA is TGTGCCAGCAGCTTAGCGATGCAGGGGGCTAATTCACCCCTCCACTTT. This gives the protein CASSLAMQGANSPLHF.

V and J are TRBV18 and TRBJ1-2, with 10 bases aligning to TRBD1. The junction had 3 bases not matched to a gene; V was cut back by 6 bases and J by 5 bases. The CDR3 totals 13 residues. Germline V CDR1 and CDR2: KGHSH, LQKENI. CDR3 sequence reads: CASSTGGLYGYTF. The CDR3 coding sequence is TGTGCCAGCTCGACAGGGGGCCTTTATGGCTACACCTTC.

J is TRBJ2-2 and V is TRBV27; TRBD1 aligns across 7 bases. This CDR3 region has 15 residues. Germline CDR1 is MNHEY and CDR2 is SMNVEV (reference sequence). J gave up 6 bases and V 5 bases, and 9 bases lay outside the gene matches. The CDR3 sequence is CASSPQNTGAGELFF. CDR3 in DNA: TGTGCCAGCAGTCCCCAAAACACAGGGGCCGGGGAGCTGTTTTTT.

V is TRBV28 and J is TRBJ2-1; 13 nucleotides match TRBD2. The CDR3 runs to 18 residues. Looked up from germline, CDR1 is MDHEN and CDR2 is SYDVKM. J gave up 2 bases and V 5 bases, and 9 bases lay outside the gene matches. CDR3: CASSAGLAGVHPYNEQFF. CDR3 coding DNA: TGTGCCAGCAGTGCAGGACTAGCGGGGGTTCACCCCTACAATGAGCAGTTCTTC.

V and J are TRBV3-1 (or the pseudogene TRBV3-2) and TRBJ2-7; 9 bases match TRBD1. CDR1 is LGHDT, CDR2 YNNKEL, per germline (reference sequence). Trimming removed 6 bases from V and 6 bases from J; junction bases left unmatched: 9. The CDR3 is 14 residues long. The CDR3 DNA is TGTGCCAGCAGTCTCACACAGGGGGCAGGCGAGCAGTACTTC. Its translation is CASSLTQGAGEQYF.

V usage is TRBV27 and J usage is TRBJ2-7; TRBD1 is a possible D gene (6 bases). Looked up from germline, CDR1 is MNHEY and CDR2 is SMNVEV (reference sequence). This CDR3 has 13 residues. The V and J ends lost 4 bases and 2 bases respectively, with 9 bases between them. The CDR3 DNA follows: TGTGCCAGCAGTTCGGACAGAACCTACGAGCAGTACTTC. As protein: CASSSDRTYEQYF.

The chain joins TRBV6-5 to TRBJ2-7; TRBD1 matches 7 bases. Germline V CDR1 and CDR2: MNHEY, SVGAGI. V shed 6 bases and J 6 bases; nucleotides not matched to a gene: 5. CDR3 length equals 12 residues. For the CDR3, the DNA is TGTGCCAGCAGGCGACAGGGCAGCGAGCAGTACTTC. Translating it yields CASRRQGSEQYF.

The CDR3 is CASSLRLTDFSPLHF. The DNA of the CDR3 is TGTGCCAGTAGTCTCCGCCTGACAGACTTCTCACCCCTCCACTTT. The rearrangement joins TRBV19 to TRBJ1-6; D possibly corresponds to TRBD1 (5 bases). Germline V lookup: CDR1 LNHDA, CDR2 SQIVND (reference sequence). The CDR3 length is 15 residues. V was trimmed by 5 bases and J by 10 bases, leaving 18 bases between them. Full variable domain (remainder filled in from reference TRBV19 and TRBJ1-6): DGGITQSPKYLFRKEGQNVTLSCEQNLNHDAMYWYRQDPGQGLRLIYYSQIVNDFQKGDIAEGYSVSREKKESFPLTVTSAQKNPTAFYLCASSLRLTDFSPLHFGNGTRLTVT.

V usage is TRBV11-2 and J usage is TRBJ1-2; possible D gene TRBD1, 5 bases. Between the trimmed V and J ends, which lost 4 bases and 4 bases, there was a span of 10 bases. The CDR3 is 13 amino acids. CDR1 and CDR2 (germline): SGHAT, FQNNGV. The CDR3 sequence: CASSSGTPYGYTF. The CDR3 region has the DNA TGTGCCAGCAGCTCCGGGACTCCCTATGGCTACACCTTC.

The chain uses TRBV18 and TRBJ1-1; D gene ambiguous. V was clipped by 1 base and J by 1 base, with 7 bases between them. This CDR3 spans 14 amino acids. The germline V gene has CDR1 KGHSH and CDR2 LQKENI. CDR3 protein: CASSPQAGNTEAFF. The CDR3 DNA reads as TGTGCCAGCTCACCACAGGCAGGGAACACTGAAGCTTTCTTT.

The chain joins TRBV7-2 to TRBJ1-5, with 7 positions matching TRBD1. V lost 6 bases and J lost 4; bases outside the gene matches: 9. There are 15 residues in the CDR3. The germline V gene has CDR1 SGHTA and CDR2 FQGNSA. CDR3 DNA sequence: TGTGCCAGCAGGGAAGACAGGGCGGGTAATCAGCCCCAGCATTTT. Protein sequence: CASREDRAGNQPQHF.

The CDR3 nucleotides are TGCGCCAGCAGCCAGGGACTTGACAGGGAACGGGGCGAGCAGTACTTC. Its translation is CASSQGLDRERGEQYF. The rearrangement links TRBV4-1 to TRBJ2-7, with a weak D call TRBD1 (7 bases). V was pared by 3 bases and J by 6 bases, with 21 bases between. The CDR3 contains 16 residues. The V gene's germline CDR1 is MGHRA and CDR2 YSYEKL.

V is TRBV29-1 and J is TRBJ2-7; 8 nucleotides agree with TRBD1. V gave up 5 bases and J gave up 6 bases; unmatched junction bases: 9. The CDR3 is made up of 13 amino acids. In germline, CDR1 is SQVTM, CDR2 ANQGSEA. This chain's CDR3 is CSVSETGDSEQYF. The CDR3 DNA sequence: TGCAGCGTTTCTGAGACAGGGGATTCCGAGCAGTACTTC.

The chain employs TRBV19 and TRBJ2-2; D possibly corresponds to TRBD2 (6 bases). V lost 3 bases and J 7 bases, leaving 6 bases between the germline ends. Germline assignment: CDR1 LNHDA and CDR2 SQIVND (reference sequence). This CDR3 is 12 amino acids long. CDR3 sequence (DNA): TGTGCCAGTAGTATCGGGGGCGGGGAGCTGTTTTTT. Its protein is CASSIGGGELFF.